Presented here are 28 T cell receptor beta chains from one specimen sequenced in a study of cytomegalovirus exposure and HLA in healthy donors. The PCR was carried out with 60 Vbeta primers and 13 Jbeta primers. Sequencing used immunoSEQ multiplex PCR; TCRdb keeps in-frame clones, though not all of them. The table lists fewer than 250,000 clones, roughly 80% of them singletons, with around 2.2% in the top ten. Sequenced input: PBMCs. The receptors shown here come from a woman younger than 45 in good health and CMV-seropositive.

This chain links TRBV5-6 with TRBJ2-1; D unclear. V lost 4 bases and J lost 0, with 14 bases in between. There are 16 residues in the CDR3. Germline CDR1 SGHDT, CDR2 YYEEEE. In nucleotides, the CDR3 is TGTGCCAGCAGCGTACCCAAAAGGAGCTCCTACAATGAGCAGTTCTTC. Protein product: CASSVPKRSSYNEQFF.

A single count supports this clone. The rearrangement joins TRBV7-9 to TRBJ2-7, with D perhaps matching TRBD2 (6 bases). The CDR3 has 15 residues. V was clipped by 6 bases and J by 2 bases, with 17 bases between them. CDR1 and CDR2 from the germline V gene are SEHNR and FQNEAQ (reference sequence). The CDR3 coding sequence is TGTGCCAGCAGTTACCCGGGACTGCGCACCTACGAGCAGTACTTC. Its translation: CASSYPGLRTYEQYF.

This chain connects TRBV7-8 to TRBJ1-2, with D perhaps matching TRBD1 (5 bases). Germline lookup yields CDR1 SGHVS and CDR2 FQNEAQ. CDR3 length: 13 amino acids. V was shortened by 7 bases and J by 5 bases, with 14 bases between the two germline ends. The CDR3 sequence: CASNPGTEYGYTF. The CDR3, as DNA: TGTGCCAGCAACCCGGGGACTGAATATGGCTACACCTTC. Drawing the rest from reference TRBV7-8 and TRBJ1-2, the complete variable domain is GAGVSQSPRYKVAKRGQDVALRCDPISGHVSLFWYQQALGQGPEFLTYFQNEAQLDKSGLPSDRFFAERPEGSVSTLKIQRTQQEDSAVYLCASNPGTEYGYTFGSGTRLTVV.

The CDR3 region has the DNA TGCGCCAGCAGCTTGGTTGGGACCGGGACAGCTTACGAAGCTTTCTTT. Amino acid sequence: CASSLVGTGTAYEAFF. The chain uses TRBV5-1 and TRBJ1-1; TRBD1 aligns across 7 bases. Germline assignment: CDR1 SGHRS and CDR2 YFSETQ. CDR3 length: 16 residues. V lost 0 bases and J lost 8; bases outside the gene matches: 13.

The CDR3 loop reads CASSHNYEQYF. The CDR3 DNA is TGTGCCAGCAGTCATAACTACGAGCAGTACTTC. This sequence joins TRBV6-5 and TRBJ2-5; no firm D call. The last part of the DNA fits TRBJ2-7 better; the J call may be wrong. CDR1 and CDR2 from the germline V gene are MNHEY and SVGAGI. The length of the CDR3 is 11 residues.

On this clone: Other DNA variants within this sample encode the same CDR3. V gene TRBV7-9 combines with J gene TRBJ2-1, with 11 bases that match TRBD2. Per the germline V gene, CDR1 is SEHNR and CDR2 is FQNEAQ (reference sequence). The CDR3 consists of 17 residues. After removal of 3 bases from V and 1 base from J, the junction contained 5 bases not matched to a gene. The DNA of the CDR3 is TGTGCCAGCAGCTTGGCCGGGACTAGCGGATCCTACAATGAGCAGTTCTTC. Protein product: CASSLAGTSGSYNEQFF.

The chain joins TRBV28 to TRBJ2-7, with TRBD1 matching over 8 bases. The CDR3 contains 15 residues. The germline V gene encodes CDR1 MDHEN and CDR2 SYDVKM. With 5 bases clipped from V and 4 bases from J, the junction kept 10 bases outside the gene matches. The chain's CDR3 is CASSPQQGVPYEQYF. CDR3 coding DNA: TGTGCCAGCAGTCCACAACAGGGGGTCCCTTACGAGCAGTACTTC.

J is TRBJ1-4 and V is TRBV6-1, with D unresolved. V was clipped by 7 bases and J by 7 bases, with 13 bases between them. The CDR3 runs 13 residues. CDR1 and CDR2 from the germline V gene are MNHNS and SASEGT. The CDR3: CASTREPGEKLFF. CDR3 bases: TGTGCCAGCACGAGGGAGCCGGGTGAAAAACTGTTTTTT.

The J gene is TRBJ2-1, the V gene TRBV28, with TRBD2 identical over 8 bases. This CDR3 is 16 amino acids long. Per germline, CDR1 MDHEN and CDR2 SYDVKM. V lost 5 bases and J lost 4; bases outside the gene matches: 10. The CDR3 spells CASSAITSGLYNEQFF. CDR3 in DNA: TGTGCCAGCAGTGCCATCACTAGCGGACTATACAATGAGCAGTTCTTC.

J is TRBJ1-2 and V is TRBV6-1; D gene ambiguous. This CDR3 spans 15 amino acids. The germline V and J ends were trimmed by 6 bases and 0 bases, with 14 bases remaining between them. Germline CDR1 is MNHNS and CDR2 is SASEGT. In DNA form, the CDR3 reads TGTGCCAGCAGCCTTTCGGTGTCCTCTAACTATGGCTACACCTTC. Translating it yields CASSLSVSSNYGYTF.

The V and J genes are TRBV30 and TRBJ1-2, with 7 bases aligning to TRBD1. The CDR3 has 14 amino acids. Germline-derived CDR1 and CDR2 are GTSNPN and SVGIG (reference sequence). Germline trimming cut 5 bases from V and 4 bases from J; bases unmatched to any gene: 10. The chain's CDR3 is CAWVDRAGGYGYTF. In nucleotides, the CDR3 is TGTGCCTGGGTCGACAGGGCGGGGGGCTATGGCTACACCTTC.

The V call is TRBV2, the J call TRBJ1-3; possible D gene TRBD1, 5 bases. Germline V gene lookup returns CDR1 SNHLY and CDR2 FYNNEI. The ends were cut back, 8 bases at V and 0 bases at J, with 20 bases in the middle. The CDR3 spans 17 residues. Here the CDR3 reads CASGWGGGAHSGNTIYF. The DNA for the CDR3 is TGTGCCAGCGGTTGGGGAGGAGGGGCACACTCTGGAAACACCATATATTTT.

The genes are TRBV19 and TRBJ2-3; D ambiguous. Germline CDR1 reads LNHDA; CDR2 reads SQIVND (reference sequence). Trimming took off 1 base at V and 3 bases at J, with 8 bases between the two ends. The CDR3 is 14 amino acids. For the CDR3, the DNA is TGTGCCAGTAGTATAGTGTCTCTGACAGATACGCAGTATTTT. It yields the protein CASSIVSLTDTQYF.

The rearrangement links TRBV6-6 to TRBJ1-4; D remains ambiguous. V was pared by 2 bases and J by 8 bases, with 6 bases between. The CDR3 is 12 residues long. Germline CDR1 reads MNHNY; CDR2 reads SVGAGI (reference sequence). CDR3: CASSYQAEKLFF. The CDR3 region has the DNA TGTGCCAGCAGTTACCAGGCGGAAAAACTGTTTTTT.

V and J are TRBV6-1 and TRBJ2-7; D perhaps matches TRBD2 (5 bases). Trimming stripped 10 bases from V and 2 bases from J, with 21 bases between. The CDR3 extends over 15 amino acids. The germline V gene has CDR1 MNHNS and CDR2 SASEGT. CDR3 nucleotides: TGTGCCACCATGGGGAGAGAGAAAGGCCCCTACGAGCAGTACTTC. This encodes CATMGREKGPYEQYF.

This chain's CDR3 is CASSLRGGGELFF. CDR3 coding DNA: TGTGCCAGCAGCTTAAGGGGGGGCGGGGAGCTGTTTTTT. V is TRBV7-2 and J is TRBJ2-2, with TRBD2 as a possible D gene (7 bases). The ends were cut back, 2 bases at V and 7 bases at J, with 8 bases in the middle. Germline lookup yields CDR1 SGHTA and CDR2 FQGNSA. CDR3 size: 13 residues.

Note on this clone: Other DNA sequences in the sample encode the same CDR3. The V gene is TRBV9, the J gene TRBJ1-2, with TRBD1 matching 8 bases. The trim removed 0 bases at V and 1 base at J, leaving 2 bases unmatched. The CDR3 extends over 15 amino acids. The germline gives CDR1 SGDLS, CDR2 YYNGEE. The CDR3 region is CASSVGTGHNYGYTF. The CDR3 DNA is TGTGCCAGCAGCGTAGGGACAGGGCATAACTATGGCTACACCTTC.

This sequence joins TRBV7-3 and TRBJ2-5; the D is unclear. V was clipped by 5 bases and J by 2 bases, with 12 bases between them. The CDR3 extends over 14 amino acids. Germline CDR1 is SGHTA and CDR2 is FQGTGA. The CDR3 is CASSPSSTQETQYF. The CDR3 DNA reads TGTGCCAGCAGCCCCTCGTCCACACAAGAGACCCAGTACTTC.

This chain joins TRBV7-9 and TRBJ2-6; D unresolved. Germline-derived CDR1 and CDR2 are SEHNR and FQNEAQ (reference sequence). With 3 bases removed from V and 2 bases from J, the gap between germline ends came to 8 bases. This CDR3 is 15 amino acids long. The CDR3 is CASSFQAPGANVLTF. In nucleotides, the CDR3 is TGTGCCAGCAGCTTCCAGGCCCCTGGGGCCAACGTCCTGACTTTC.

This chain links TRBV4-2 with TRBJ2-1; 14 bases agree with TRBD2. Germline CDR1 and CDR2: LGHNA and YNFKEQ. V lost 1 base, J lost 5 bases, and 7 bases stayed unmatched. The CDR3 totals 18 residues. The CDR3 is CASSQVGRLAGGHNEQFF. CDR3 bases: TGTGCCAGCAGCCAAGTAGGTCGACTAGCGGGGGGGCACAATGAGCAGTTCTTC.

This chain links TRBV7-2 with TRBJ1-3; no reliable D call. The length of the CDR3 is 15 residues. V lost 5 bases and J 2 bases, leaving 13 bases between the germline ends. Germline V gene sequence: CDR1 SGHTA, CDR2 FQGNSA. The CDR3 region has the DNA TGTGCCAGCAGCAGAGGGCCCGGGACTGGAAACACCATATATTTT. Protein product: CASSRGPGTGNTIYF.

V usage is TRBV30 and J usage is TRBJ2-7, with 14 bases aligning to TRBD2. V shed 1 base, J shed 4 bases, and the junction held 6 bases outside the gene matches. Germline CDR1 reads GTSNPN; CDR2 reads SVGIG (reference sequence). CDR3 length: 16 amino acids. The CDR3, as DNA: TGTGCCTGGAGTGGACTCGGGACTAGCGGGAGTTACGAGCAGTACTTC. It specifies CAWSGLGTSGSYEQYF. The whole variable domain, remainder taken from reference TRBV30 and TRBJ2-7, is SQTIHQWPATLVQPVGSPLSLECTVEGTSNPNLYWYRQAAGRGLQLLFYSVGIGQISSEVPQNLSASRPQDRQFILSSKKLLLSDSGFYLCAWSGLGTSGSYEQYFGPGTRLTVT.

The chain carries TRBV29-1 and TRBJ1-5; D is possibly TRBD1 (5 bases). The CDR3 has 13 residues. CDR1 is SQVTM, CDR2 ANQGSEA, per germline. V was pared by 5 bases and J by 4 bases, with 12 bases between. The CDR3 nucleotides are TGCAGCGTTTCGGATGGGGCAAATCAGCCCCAGCATTTT. This encodes CSVSDGANQPQHF.

This sequence joins TRBV14 and TRBJ1-5; tentatively, D is TRBD1 (5 bases). Per the germline V gene, CDR1 is SGHDN and CDR2 is FVKESK. V dropped 0 bases and J dropped 0 bases, with 12 bases sitting between them. This CDR3 region has 17 residues. Here the CDR3 reads CASSQEKQETSNQPQHF. The CDR3 bases are TGTGCCAGCAGCCAAGAGAAACAGGAGACTAGCAATCAGCCCCAGCATTTT. The complete variable domain, with remaining parts taken from reference TRBV14 and TRBJ1-5, reads EAGVTQFPSHSVIEKGQTVTLRCDPISGHDNLYWYRRVMGKEIKFLLHFVKESKQDESGMPNNRFLAERTGGTYSTLKVQPAELEDSGVYFCASSQEKQETSNQPQHFGDGTRLSIL.

The rearrangement uses TRBV5-1 and TRBJ2-2, with TRBD2 matching over 8 bases. Germline trimming cut 0 bases from V and 5 bases from J; bases unmatched to any gene: 9. CDR1 SGHRS and CDR2 YFSETQ come from the germline V gene. CDR3 length equals 17 residues. The DNA of the CDR3 is TGCGCCAGCAGCTTGGCACGCGGGGGGCTAGCGACCGGGGAGCTGTTTTTT. This codes for CASSLARGGLATGELFF.

The rearrangement links TRBV7-9 to TRBJ1-2; TRBD1 agrees at 8 bases. Germline-derived CDR1 and CDR2 are SEHNR and FQNEAQ (reference sequence). CDR3 length equals 17 residues. V lost 5 bases to trimming and J lost 3 bases; unmatched junction nucleotides: 14. CDR3 residues: CASSPLRETGVHYGYTF. CDR3 DNA sequence: TGTGCCAGCAGCCCCCTCCGCGAGACAGGGGTGCACTATGGCTACACCTTC.

The chain employs TRBV30 and TRBJ2-7; the match to TRBD2 covers 8 bases. Germline assignment: CDR1 GTSNPN and CDR2 SVGIG (reference sequence). With 0 bases clipped from V and 3 bases from J, the junction kept 7 bases outside the gene matches. The CDR3 runs 15 residues. The CDR3 nucleotides read TGTGCCTGGAGTGTAATGGCGGGGGGCGTCTACGAGCAGTACTTC. This gives the protein CAWSVMAGGVYEQYF. Drawing the rest from reference TRBV30 and TRBJ2-7, the complete variable domain is SQTIHQWPATLVQPVGSPLSLECTVEGTSNPNLYWYRQAAGRGLQLLFYSVGIGQISSEVPQNLSASRPQDRQFILSSKKLLLSDSGFYLCAWSVMAGGVYEQYFGPGTRLTVT.

The V call is TRBV7-9, the J call TRBJ1-2; D gene unclear. The germline V and J ends were trimmed by 3 bases and 2 bases, with 7 bases remaining between them. The CDR3 is made up of 13 amino acids. CDR1 is SEHNR and CDR2 is FQNEAQ in the germline V gene (reference sequence). The CDR3 DNA reads as TGTGCCAGCAGCTTTGACGGGAACTATGGCTACACCTTC. Amino acid sequence: CASSFDGNYGYTF.